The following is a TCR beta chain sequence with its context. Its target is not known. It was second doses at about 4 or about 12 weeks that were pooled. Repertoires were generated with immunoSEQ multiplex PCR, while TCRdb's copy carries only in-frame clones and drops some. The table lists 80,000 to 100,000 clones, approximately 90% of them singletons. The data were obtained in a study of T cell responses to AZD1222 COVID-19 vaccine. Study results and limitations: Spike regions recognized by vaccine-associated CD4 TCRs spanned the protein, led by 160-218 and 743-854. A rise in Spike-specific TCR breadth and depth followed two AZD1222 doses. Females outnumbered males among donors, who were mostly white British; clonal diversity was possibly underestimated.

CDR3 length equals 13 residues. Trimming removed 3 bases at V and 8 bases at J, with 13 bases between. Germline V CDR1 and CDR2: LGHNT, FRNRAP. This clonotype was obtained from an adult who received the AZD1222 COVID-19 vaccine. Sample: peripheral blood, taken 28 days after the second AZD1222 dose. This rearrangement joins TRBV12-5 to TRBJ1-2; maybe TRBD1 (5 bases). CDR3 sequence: CASGFGGGRGYTF. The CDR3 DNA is TGTGCTAGTGGTTTTGGGGGAGGAAGAGGCTACACCTTC. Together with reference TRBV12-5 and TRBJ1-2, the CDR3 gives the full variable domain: DARVTQTPRHKVTEMGQEVTMRCQPILGHNTVFWYRQTMMQGLELLAYFRNRAPLDDSGMPKDRFSAEMPDATLATLKIQPSEPRDSAVYFCASGFGGGRGYTFGSGTRLTVV.